These 25 T cell receptor beta chains were all obtained from the same sample, sequenced in a study of shared clonotypes between healthy human individuals. Produced via immunoSEQ multiplex PCR; TCRdb's table is partial and in-frame only. The data show just under 350,000 clones, more than 60% seen once. The source material was memory CD4+ T cells sorted from blood. As to subset: CD45RA-negative fraction. These TCRs come from a man between 25 and 39 years old in good health.

This clone has more than one count but fewer than ten. This chain links TRBV19 with TRBJ2-5; possible D gene TRBD2, 6 bases. The V end lost 5 bases, the J end lost 3 bases, and 10 bases lay between the germline ends. The CDR3 extends over 13 amino acids. CDR1 is LNHDA and CDR2 is SQIVND in the germline V gene (reference sequence). The CDR3: CASSREREETQYF. The CDR3 region has the DNA TGTGCCAGTAGTCGGGAGAGGGAAGAGACCCAGTACTTC. The full variable domain, with the rest looked up from reference TRBV19 and TRBJ2-5, is DGGITQSPKYLFRKEGQNVTLSCEQNLNHDAMYWYRQDPGQGLRLIYYSQIVNDFQKGDIAEGYSVSREKKESFPLTVTSAQKNPTAFYLCASSREREETQYFGPGTRLLVL.

This clone turned up a few times. The chain is built from TRBV7-9 and TRBJ1-1, with TRBD1 identical over 8 bases. The CDR3 runs 15 residues. With V trimmed by 4 bases and J by 1 base, 5 bases remained unmatched. Germline CDR1 and CDR2: SEHNR and FQNEAQ (reference sequence). CDR3 nucleotides: TGTGCCAGCAGCTCTCGGACAGGGCCGAACACTGAAGCTTTCTTT. Its protein is CASSSRTGPNTEAFF.

The chain recombines TRBV7-8 with TRBJ2-7; 13 nucleotides agree with TRBD2. V was pared by 8 bases and J by 3 bases, with 13 bases of the junction left unmatched. Germline-derived CDR1 and CDR2 are SGHVS and FQNEAQ. The CDR3 loop spans 17 amino acids. DNA for the CDR3: TGTGCCAGCGAGGGAACTAGCGGGAGGGCCCGCTACTACGAGCAGTACTTC. Its protein is CASEGTSGRARYYEQYF.

The V and J genes are TRBV5-1 and TRBJ2-7, with D tentatively TRBD1 (6 bases). The CDR3 spans 15 residues. The V and J ends lost 4 bases and 5 bases respectively, with 19 bases between them. Germline V gene sequence: CDR1 SGHRS, CDR2 YFSETQ. CDR3: CASSERPGQVNEQYF. In DNA form, the CDR3 reads TGCGCCAGCAGCGAACGTCCGGGACAAGTCAACGAGCAGTACTTC.

The chain has TRBV4-2 and TRBJ2-2; D remains ambiguous. Germline values: CDR1 LGHNA, CDR2 YNFKEQ. V lost 4 bases and J 3 bases, leaving 6 bases between the germline ends. The CDR3 runs to 13 residues. CDR3 DNA: TGTGCCAGCAGCCCGCTGGACACCGGGGAGCTGTTTTTT. It encodes CASSPLDTGELFF.

J is TRBJ2-5 and V is TRBV11-3; D tentatively reads TRBD1 or TRBD2 (5 bases each). Trimming took 0 bases from V and 1 from J, leaving 9 bases between them. Germline CDR1 SGHNT, CDR2 YENEEA. The CDR3 extends over 15 amino acids. This CDR3 reads CASSLDSGTQETQYF. Written as DNA, the CDR3 is TGTGCCAGCAGCTTAGACTCCGGGACCCAAGAGACCCAGTACTTC.

To note about this clone: Other DNA sequences within the sample encode an identical CDR3. The rearrangement uses TRBV19 and TRBJ2-1; 10 positions match TRBD2. The germline V gene encodes CDR1 LNHDA and CDR2 SQIVND (reference sequence). This CDR3 spans 15 amino acids. With 4 bases clipped from V and 6 bases from J, the junction kept 6 bases outside the gene matches. CDR3 sequence (DNA): TGTGCCAGTAGTACCCAAGCGGGGGGGGTCAATGAGCAGTTCTTC. Translated, it gives CASSTQAGGVNEQFF.

J is TRBJ2-7 and V is TRBV4-3, with D uncertain. The CDR3 runs to 13 residues. V was shortened by 1 base and J by 3 bases, with 7 bases between the two germline ends. CDR1 is LGHNA and CDR2 is YSLEER in the germline V gene. The CDR3: CASSQGISYEQYF. In DNA, the CDR3 is TGCGCCAGCAGCCAAGGGATAAGCTACGAGCAGTACTTC.

The V call is TRBV20-1, the J call TRBJ2-1; D is ambiguous. CDR1 and CDR2 (germline): DFQATT, SNEGSKA (reference sequence). The CDR3 is made up of 10 amino acids. V dropped 6 bases and J dropped 9 bases, with 9 bases sitting between them. For the CDR3, the DNA is TGCAGTGCCTACGGCCGTGAGCAGTTCTTC. Residues: CSAYGREQFF.

The table lists this clone with many counts. V and J are TRBV18 and TRBJ2-7; D not resolved. The CDR3 runs 15 residues. Germline lookup yields CDR1 KGHSH and CDR2 LQKENI. Trimming took off 2 bases at V and 2 bases at J, with 13 bases between the two ends. CDR3 in amino acids: CASSPGRAIPYEQYF. The DNA of the CDR3 is TGTGCCAGCTCACCAGGGCGAGCGATCCCCTACGAGCAGTACTTC.

This chain connects TRBV5-1 to TRBJ2-1, with D tentatively TRBD1 (5 bases). The CDR3 spans 15 residues. Germline values: CDR1 SGHRS, CDR2 YFSETQ. Trimming left V 0 bases short and J 3 bases short, with 10 bases between. The CDR3 region has the DNA TGCGCCAGCAGCTTGGAAGGACACATCTACAATGAGCAGTTCTTC. As protein: CASSLEGHIYNEQFF.

The genes are TRBV6-6 and TRBJ2-4; 8 bases map to TRBD1. The CDR3 is 16 residues long. V trimming: 6 bases; J trimming: 1 base; junction bases outside the gene matches: 8. CDR1 and CDR2 from the germline V gene are MNHNY and SVGAGI (reference sequence). The CDR3 bases are TGTGCCAGCAGCTCGGATCACAGGGGGGCCAAAAACATTCAGTACTTC. It translates to CASSSDHRGAKNIQYF.

A remark on this clone: In the same sample, other DNA sequences code for this CDR3. This sequence joins TRBV7-2 and TRBJ2-5; D gene uncertain. Germline assignment: CDR1 SGHTA and CDR2 FQGNSA. The V and J ends lost 3 bases and 4 bases respectively, with 9 bases between them. This CDR3 has 13 residues. CDR3 DNA: TGTGCCAGCAGCTTGAGTTTAGGAGAGACCCAGTACTTC. Its translation: CASSLSLGETQYF.

The chain couples TRBV28 to TRBJ2-7; D may be TRBD2 (5 bases). The CDR3 runs to 12 residues. Germline CDR1 MDHEN, CDR2 SYDVKM. The V gene lost 3 bases and the J gene lost 4 bases, with 7 bases spanning the gap. The DNA for the CDR3 is TGTGCCAGCAGTTTTAGGGAGTACGAGCAGTACTTC. Its protein product is CASSFREYEQYF.

The rearrangement joins TRBV19 to TRBJ1-5; no reliable D call. Trimming left V 7 bases short and J 6 bases short, with 10 bases between. The CDR3 sequence is 12 residues long. CDR1 is LNHDA and CDR2 is SQIVND in the germline V gene (reference sequence). The CDR3 sequence: CASNMAAQPQHF. The DNA for the CDR3 is TGTGCCAGTAATATGGCGGCTCAGCCCCAGCATTTT.

This rearrangement joins TRBV2 to TRBJ2-5; 7 nucleotides agree with TRBD1. Per germline, CDR1 SNHLY and CDR2 FYNNEI. The CDR3 sequence is 14 residues long. V trimming: 7 bases; J trimming: 4 bases; junction bases outside the gene matches: 9. CDR3 residues: CASNPTGSGETQYF. CDR3 DNA sequence: TGTGCCAGCAACCCGACAGGGTCGGGAGAGACCCAGTACTTC.

The chain combines TRBV27 with TRBJ2-1; the D is unclear. Trimming took off 4 bases at V and 8 bases at J, with 6 bases between the two ends. The V gene's germline CDR1 is MNHEY and CDR2 SMNVEV (reference sequence). The CDR3 consists of 11 residues. The CDR3 here is CASSSYDEQFF. In nucleotides, the CDR3 is TGTGCCAGCAGTTCGTACGATGAGCAGTTCTTC.

The rearrangement joins TRBV10-3 to TRBJ2-1, with 9 bases lining up with TRBD1. The junction had 8 bases not matched to a gene; V was cut back by 5 bases and J by 6 bases. Germline lookup yields CDR1 ENHRY and CDR2 SYGVKD. The CDR3 is 15 residues long. CDR3: CAISWGQGGSNEQFF. CDR3 sequence (DNA): TGTGCCATCAGTTGGGGACAGGGCGGTTCCAATGAGCAGTTCTTC.

A few counts support this clone. The J gene is TRBJ2-5, the V gene TRBV4-1; 9 bases map to TRBD1. CDR1 is MGHRA, CDR2 YSYEKL, per germline. V was clipped by 4 bases and J by 4 bases; unmatched bases: 7. The CDR3 loop spans 15 amino acids. CDR3 DNA: TGCGCCAGCAGCCTCCGGGACAGGGCTGCAGAGACCCAGTACTTC. Translating gives CASSLRDRAAETQYF.

The chain uses TRBV6-1 and TRBJ2-5; 7 bases are shared with TRBD1. Germline V lookup: CDR1 MNHNS, CDR2 SASEGT. V gave up 6 bases and J gave up 5 bases; unmatched junction bases: 12. The CDR3 consists of 15 residues. CDR3 region: CASRPPGTERETQYF. CDR3 nucleotides: TGTGCCAGCAGGCCCCCCGGGACAGAGAGGGAGACCCAGTACTTC.

The CDR3 region has the DNA TGTGCCAGCAGCTTGGACTCTGGGGCCAACGTCCTGACTTTC. Translated: CASSLDSGANVLTF. The rearrangement uses TRBV5-5 and TRBJ2-6; D unresolved. From germline, CDR1 is SGHKS and CDR2 YYEKEE (reference sequence). The CDR3 is 14 amino acids. V shed 0 bases and J shed 0 bases, with 1 base lying between them.

The chain carries TRBV21-1 and TRBJ2-7; the table's D call, TRBD1, was not checked against the DNA. TRBV21-1 is given as a pseudogene. This CDR3 comprises 14 residues. CDR3 in DNA: TGTGCCAGCAGCAACGACAGGCTCTCCTACGAGCAGTACTTC. Translation gives CASSNDRLSYEQYF.

V is TRBV28 and J is TRBJ1-2; D unclear. V was pared by 3 bases and J by 6 bases, with 8 bases between. The CDR3 has 12 residues. Germline CDR1 is MDHEN and CDR2 is SYDVKM. CDR3 bases: TGTGCCAGCAGTTTTACAGCCGATGGCTACACCTTC. As protein: CASSFTADGYTF.

CDR3 region: CSVDWSGLWTQYF. In DNA form, the CDR3 reads TGCAGCGTTGATTGGTCAGGGCTATGGACCCAGTACTTC. The J gene is TRBJ2-5, the V gene TRBV29-1, with D possibly matching TRBD1 (5 bases). The V gene lost 3 bases and the J gene lost 7 bases, with 15 bases spanning the gap. The CDR3 has 13 residues. Germline V CDR1 and CDR2: SQVTM, ANQGSEA.

The J gene is TRBJ1-6, the V gene TRBV2; TRBD1 aligns across 7 bases. The V gene end was trimmed by 2 bases and the J gene end by 8 bases; junction bases not matched to a gene: 6. Germline V gene sequence: CDR1 SNHLY, CDR2 FYNNEI. CDR3 size: 15 residues. In DNA form, the CDR3 reads TGTGCCAGCAGTGAACAGGGGGGCAGGGATTCACCCCTCCACTTT. Translation gives CASSEQGGRDSPLHF.